Sequencing of this T cell receptor beta chain was carried out in a study of T-cell reconstitution after alpha-beta-depleted transplantation in children. Study results and limitations: Some patients showed high day-60 TCRbeta diversity, which derived from surviving recipient T cells and thymic progenitors. In patients about two months after transplant, alpha-beta T cells reportedly arose from several hundred expanded graft clones. T-cell counts and diversity at one year following transplant were attributed mainly to newly produced T cells.

Preparation of the TCRbeta library involved a method that used unique molecular identifiers. MiXCR, applied by TCRdb to the PCR reads, yields one record per CDR3 protein. The sample comprises a few hundred thousand distinct CDR3 sequences, under 15% of which are singletons, and around 2% rests with the top ten. A remark on this clonotype: Its specificity is unknown.

The sequence was obtained from a male patient younger than 18 who had a stem cell transplant for acute myeloid leukemia, so the T cells may come from the graft donor. Sequencing used PBMCs, mostly from graft donor cells, obtained 360 days after TCRalphabeta/CD19-depleted stem cell transplant.

The CDR3 sequence is CSAPILGTDEKLFF. The CDR3 DNA sequence: TGCAGTGCTCCGATCCTAGGGACGGATGAAAAACTGTTTTTT. The genes are TRBV20-1 and TRBJ1-4; maybe TRBD1 (5 bases). The ends were cut back, 5 bases at V and 6 bases at J, with 16 bases in the middle. Germline CDR1 is DFQATT and CDR2 is SNEGSKA (reference sequence). The CDR3 is 14 residues long.